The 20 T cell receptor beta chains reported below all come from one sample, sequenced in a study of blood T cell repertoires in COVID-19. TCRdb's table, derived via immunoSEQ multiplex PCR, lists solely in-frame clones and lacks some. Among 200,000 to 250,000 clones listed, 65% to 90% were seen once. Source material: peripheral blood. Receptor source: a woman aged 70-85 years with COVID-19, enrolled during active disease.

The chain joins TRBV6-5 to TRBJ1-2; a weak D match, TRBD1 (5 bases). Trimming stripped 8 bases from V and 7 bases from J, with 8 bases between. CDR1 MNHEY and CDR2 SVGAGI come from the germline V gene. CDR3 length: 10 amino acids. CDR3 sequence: CASHRGGYTF. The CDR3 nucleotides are TGTGCCAGCCATAGGGGTGGCTACACCTTC.

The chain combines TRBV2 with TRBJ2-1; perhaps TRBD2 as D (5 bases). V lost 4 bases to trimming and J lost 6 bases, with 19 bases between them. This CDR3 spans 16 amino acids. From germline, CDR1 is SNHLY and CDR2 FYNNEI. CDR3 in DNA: TGTGCCAGCAGTGTTTGGACCGCCGAGGGCTCCAATGAGCAGTTCTTC. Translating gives CASSVWTAEGSNEQFF.

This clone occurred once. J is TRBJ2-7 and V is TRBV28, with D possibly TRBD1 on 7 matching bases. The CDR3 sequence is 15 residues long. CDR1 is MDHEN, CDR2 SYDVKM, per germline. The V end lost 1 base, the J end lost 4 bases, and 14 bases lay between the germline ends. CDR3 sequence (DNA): TGTGCCAGCAGTTTATCGGCAGGGGGGATTTACGAGCAGTACTTC. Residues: CASSLSAGGIYEQYF.

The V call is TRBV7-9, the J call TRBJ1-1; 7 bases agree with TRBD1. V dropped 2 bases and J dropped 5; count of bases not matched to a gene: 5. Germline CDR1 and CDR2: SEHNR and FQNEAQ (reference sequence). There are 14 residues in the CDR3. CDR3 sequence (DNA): TGTGCCAGCAGCTTAAGACAGGGAAGGACTGAAGCTTTCTTT. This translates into CASSLRQGRTEAFF.

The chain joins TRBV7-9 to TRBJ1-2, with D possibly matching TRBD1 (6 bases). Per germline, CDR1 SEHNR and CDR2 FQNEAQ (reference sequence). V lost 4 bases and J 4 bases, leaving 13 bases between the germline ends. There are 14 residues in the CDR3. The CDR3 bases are TGTGCCAGCAGCTCGGCAGGGGCTCGCTATGGCTACACCTTC. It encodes CASSSAGARYGYTF.

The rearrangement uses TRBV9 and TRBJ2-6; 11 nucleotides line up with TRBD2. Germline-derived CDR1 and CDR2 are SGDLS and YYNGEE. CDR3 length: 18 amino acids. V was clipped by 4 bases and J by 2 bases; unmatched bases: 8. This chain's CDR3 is CASSPRLAGPPGANVLTF. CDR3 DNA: TGTGCCAGCAGCCCCAGACTAGCGGGACCCCCTGGGGCCAACGTCCTGACTTTC.

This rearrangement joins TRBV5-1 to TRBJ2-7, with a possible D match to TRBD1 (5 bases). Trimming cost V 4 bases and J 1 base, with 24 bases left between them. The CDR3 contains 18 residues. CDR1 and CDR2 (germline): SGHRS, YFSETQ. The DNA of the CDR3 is TGCGCCAGCAGCCGAGATCCTGCAGGGAAGGCTAAGTCCTACGAGCAGTACTTC. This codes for CASSRDPAGKAKSYEQYF.

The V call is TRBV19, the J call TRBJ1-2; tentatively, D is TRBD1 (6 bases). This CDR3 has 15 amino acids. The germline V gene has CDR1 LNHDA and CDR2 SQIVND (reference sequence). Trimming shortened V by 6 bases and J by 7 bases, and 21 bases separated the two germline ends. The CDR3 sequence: CASRAGSYRERGYTF. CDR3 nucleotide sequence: TGTGCCAGTAGGGCCGGGTCCTACAGGGAACGTGGCTACACCTTC.

The CDR3 DNA follows: TGCAGCGTCGGGGACAGTGATACGCAGTATTTT. Protein: CSVGDSDTQYF. The chain combines TRBV29-1 with TRBJ2-3; 7 bases are a match to TRBD1. Germline V gene data show CDR1 as SQVTM and CDR2 as ANQGSEA. Germline trimming cut 6 bases from V and 6 bases from J; bases unmatched to any gene: 3. This CDR3 has 11 residues.

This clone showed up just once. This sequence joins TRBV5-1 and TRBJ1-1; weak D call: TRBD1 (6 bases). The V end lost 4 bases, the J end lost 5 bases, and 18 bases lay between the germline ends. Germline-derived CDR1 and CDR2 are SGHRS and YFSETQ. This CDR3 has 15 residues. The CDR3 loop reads CASSPIQGSTTEAFF. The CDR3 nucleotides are TGCGCCAGCAGCCCGATACAGGGTTCAACGACTGAAGCTTTCTTT.

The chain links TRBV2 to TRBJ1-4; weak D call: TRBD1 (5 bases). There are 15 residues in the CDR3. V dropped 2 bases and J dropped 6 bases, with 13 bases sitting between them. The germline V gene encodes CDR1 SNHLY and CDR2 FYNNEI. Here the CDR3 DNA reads TGTGCCAGCAGTGAACGGGCAGGGTGGGATGAAAAACTGTTTTTT. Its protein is CASSERAGWDEKLFF.

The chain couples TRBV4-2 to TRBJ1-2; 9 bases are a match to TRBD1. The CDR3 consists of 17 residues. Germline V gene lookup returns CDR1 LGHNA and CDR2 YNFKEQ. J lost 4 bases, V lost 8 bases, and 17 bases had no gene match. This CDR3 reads CASRPGQGGDFVYGYTF. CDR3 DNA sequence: TGTGCCAGCCGCCCGGGACAGGGAGGTGATTTTGTCTATGGCTACACCTTC.

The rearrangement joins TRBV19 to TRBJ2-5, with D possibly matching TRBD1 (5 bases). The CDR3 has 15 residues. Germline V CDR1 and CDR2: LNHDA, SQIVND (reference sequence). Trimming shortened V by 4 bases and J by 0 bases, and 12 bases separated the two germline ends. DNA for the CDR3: TGTGCCAGTAGTAAATCCCGACAGTACCAAGAGACCCAGTACTTC. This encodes CASSKSRQYQETQYF.

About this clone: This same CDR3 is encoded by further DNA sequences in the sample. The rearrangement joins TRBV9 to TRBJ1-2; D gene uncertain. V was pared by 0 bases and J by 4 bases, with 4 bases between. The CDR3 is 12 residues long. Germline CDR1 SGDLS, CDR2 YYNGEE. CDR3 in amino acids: CASSVAGYGYTF. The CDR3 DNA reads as TGTGCCAGCAGCGTAGCGGGCTATGGCTACACCTTC.

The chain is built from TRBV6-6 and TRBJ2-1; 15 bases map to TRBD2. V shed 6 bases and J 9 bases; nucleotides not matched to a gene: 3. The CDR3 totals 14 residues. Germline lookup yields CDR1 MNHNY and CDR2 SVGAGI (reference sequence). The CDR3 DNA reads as TGTGCCAGCAGATGGACTAGCGGGAGGGGTGAGCAGTTCTTC. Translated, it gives CASRWTSGRGEQFF.

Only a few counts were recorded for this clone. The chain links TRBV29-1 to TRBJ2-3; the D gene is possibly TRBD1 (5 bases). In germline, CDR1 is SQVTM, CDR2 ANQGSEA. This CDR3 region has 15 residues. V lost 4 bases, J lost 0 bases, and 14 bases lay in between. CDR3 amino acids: CSVGGLFSSTDTQYF. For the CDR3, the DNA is TGCAGCGTTGGGGGCTTGTTCTCTAGCACAGATACGCAGTATTTT.

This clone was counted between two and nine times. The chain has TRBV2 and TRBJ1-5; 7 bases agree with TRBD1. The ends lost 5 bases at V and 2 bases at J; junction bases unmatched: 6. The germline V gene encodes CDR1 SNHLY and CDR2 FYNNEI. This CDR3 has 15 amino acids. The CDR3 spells CASSYQGEGNQPQHF. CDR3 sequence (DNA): TGTGCCAGCAGTTATCAGGGGGAGGGCAATCAGCCCCAGCATTTT.

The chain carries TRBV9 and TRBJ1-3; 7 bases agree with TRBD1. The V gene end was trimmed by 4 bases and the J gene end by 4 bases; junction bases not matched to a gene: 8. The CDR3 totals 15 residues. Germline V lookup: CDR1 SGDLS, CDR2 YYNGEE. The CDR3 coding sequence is TGTGCCAGCAGCTTGGAGACAGGGTCCGGAAACACCATATATTTT. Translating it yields CASSLETGSGNTIYF.

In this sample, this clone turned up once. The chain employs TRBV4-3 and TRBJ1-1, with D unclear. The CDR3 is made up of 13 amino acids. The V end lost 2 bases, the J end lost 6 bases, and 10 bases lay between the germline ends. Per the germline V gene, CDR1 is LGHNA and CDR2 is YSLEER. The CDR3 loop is CASSQYAGAEAFF. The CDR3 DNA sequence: TGCGCCAGCAGCCAATACGCGGGTGCTGAAGCTTTCTTT.

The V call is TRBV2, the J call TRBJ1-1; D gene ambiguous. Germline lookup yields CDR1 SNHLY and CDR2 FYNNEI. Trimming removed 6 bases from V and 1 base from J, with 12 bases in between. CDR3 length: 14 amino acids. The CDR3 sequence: CASRNPGGNTEAFF. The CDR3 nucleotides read TGTGCCAGCAGAAATCCAGGAGGGAACACTGAAGCTTTCTTT.